This T cell receptor beta chain was observed in a study of spatial heterogeneity in lung cancer. Notes on the study in general: Expanded alpha and beta TCR counts within tumors tracked tumor mutation counts.

This clonotype qualifies as medium-sized (0.01 to 0.1%). Its target is not known. V lost 1 base and J lost 6, with 8 bases in between. CDR3 length equals 13 residues. The germline V gene encodes CDR1 SGHAT and CDR2 FQDESV (reference sequence). In the library, each TCR cDNA molecule bore its own unique molecular identifier. Using its own MiXCR run on the 5' RACE reads, TCRdb lists one record per CDR3 protein. The data hold roughly 500 distinct CDR3 sequences, with about 22% observed a single time. Specified time point: sample taken at primary tumor resection. Donation came from 70 or so patients with untreated early-stage non-small cell lung cancer. Whole RNA obtained from tumor, nontumor lung or frozen PBMC underwent sequencing without sorting.

The V and J genes are TRBV11-1 and TRBJ2-3; tentatively, D is TRBD1 (5 bases). This sequence was found in a male donor with early-stage non-small cell lung cancer. Material: lung tumor tissue, obtained at surgery. The CDR3 is CASSLVTVDTQYF. The CDR3 nucleotides read TGTGCCAGCAGCTTAGTGACAGTTGATACGCAGTATTTT.